These 14 T cell receptor beta chains share one sample of origin, sequenced in a study of T-cell reconstitution after alpha-beta-depleted transplantation in children. TCRbeta library preparation incorporated unique molecular identifiers. Using its own MiXCR run on the PCR reads, TCRdb lists one record per CDR3 protein. The sample has fewer than 700,000 distinct CDR3 sequences, under 25% seen once. The material sequenced was PBMCs, mostly from graft donor cells, taken 360 days after TCRalphabeta/CD19-depleted stem cell transplant. These receptors came from a boy younger than two who had a stem cell transplant for acute myeloid leukemia, so the T cells may come from the graft donor.

This clonotype was counted a single time. The gene calls are TRBV18 and TRBJ2-7; D is possibly TRBD1 (5 bases). V was cut by 4 bases and J by 3 bases, with 10 bases left in between. Germline V gene lookup returns CDR1 KGHSH and CDR2 LQKENI. This CDR3 comprises 13 residues. The CDR3 region has the DNA TGTGCCAGCTCACACGACAGAGACTACGAGCAGTACGTC. Translating gives CASSHDRDYEQYV.

This clonotype has just a few counts. The chain has TRBV11-3 and TRBJ2-6, with 7 nucleotides matching TRBD1. V lost 3 bases to trimming and J lost 1 base; unmatched junction nucleotides: 6. This CDR3 region has 17 residues. The germline V gene encodes CDR1 SGHNT and CDR2 YENEEA. The CDR3 sequence is CASSFGTGASGANVLTF. As DNA, the CDR3 is TGTGCCAGCAGCTTCGGAACAGGGGCTTCTGGGGCCAACGTCCTGACTTTC.

The table lists this clonotype with a few counts. This chain uses TRBV29-1 with TRBJ2-5; D is perhaps TRBD1 or TRBD2 (6 bases each). The germline V and J ends were trimmed by 3 bases and 2 bases, with 10 bases remaining between them. The germline CDR1 and CDR2 sequences are SQVTM and ANQGSEA. The CDR3 covers 13 residues. The CDR3: CSVDGGPQETQYF. CDR3 coding DNA: TGCAGCGTTGATGGGGGGCCTCAAGAGACCCAGTACTTC.

In DNA form, the CDR3 reads TGTGCCAGCAGCTTAGAGCGCCGGAGTGAAGCTTTCTTT. Translated, it gives CASSLERRSEAFF. The chain couples TRBV7-3 to TRBJ1-1; the D is unclear. Germline assignment: CDR1 SGHTA and CDR2 FQGTGA. CDR3 length: 13 residues. Trimming took 2 bases from V and 7 from J, leaving 11 bases between them.

This clonotype was counted ten times or more. The chain joins TRBV9 to TRBJ2-7; D remains unclear. CDR1 SGDLS and CDR2 YYNGEE come from the germline V gene. This CDR3 spans 13 amino acids. Trimming shortened V by 0 bases and J by 0 bases, and 4 bases separated the two germline ends. The CDR3 bases are TGTGCCAGCAGCGTAGGCAGCTCCTACGAGCAGTACTTC. Translated: CASSVGSSYEQYF.

The chain has TRBV5-4 and TRBJ2-4, with 9 bases lining up with TRBD1. V lost 1 base to trimming and J lost 9 bases; unmatched junction nucleotides: 5. Germline V gene lookup returns CDR1 SGHNT and CDR2 YYREEE (reference sequence). CDR3 length: 14 residues. The CDR3 DNA follows: TGTGCCAGCAGCTTGAACAGGGGGCAGGGCATTCAGTACTTC. Translated: CASSLNRGQGIQYF. Supplemented by reference TRBV5-4 and TRBJ2-4, the full variable domain reads ETGVTQSPTHLIKTRGQQVTLRCSSQSGHNTVSWYQQALGQGPQFIFQYYREEENGRGNFPPRFSGLQFPNYSSELNVNALELDDSALYLCASSLNRGQGIQYFGAGTRLSVL.

This clonotype was seen repeatedly, ten times or more. The genes are TRBV25-1 and TRBJ2-1; TRBD2 matches 13 bases. V lost 3 bases and J lost 8; bases outside the gene matches: 10. The CDR3 length is 17 residues. CDR1 MGHDK and CDR2 SYGVNS come from the germline V gene. CDR3 in DNA: TGTGCCAGCAGTGACCCGGGACTAGCGGGGCCGAGGGATGAGCAGTTCTTC. Protein: CASSDPGLAGPRDEQFF.

Only a few counts were recorded for this clonotype. The chain carries TRBV20-1 and TRBJ2-7; TRBD1 is a possible D gene (6 bases). The CDR3 contains 15 residues. Germline V lookup: CDR1 DFQATT, CDR2 SNEGSKA (reference sequence). The V end was cut by 5 bases, the J end by 1 base, with 18 bases between. CDR3 protein: CSALPAHRASYEQYF. In DNA form, the CDR3 reads TGCAGTGCTCTGCCCGCCCACAGGGCATCCTACGAGCAGTACTTC.

The chain carries TRBV6-6 and TRBJ1-4; 8 nucleotides line up with TRBD1. This CDR3 spans 13 amino acids. With 5 bases clipped from V and 8 bases from J, the junction kept 4 bases outside the gene matches. Germline V lookup: CDR1 MNHNY, CDR2 SVGAGI (reference sequence). CDR3 loop: CASSGTGREKLFF. The CDR3 DNA reads TGTGCCAGCAGTGGGACAGGCCGGGAAAAACTGTTTTTT.

The rearrangement links TRBV28 to TRBJ1-1; D ambiguous. Germline values: CDR1 MDHEN, CDR2 SYDVKM. The CDR3 is made up of 12 amino acids. The germline V and J ends were trimmed by 3 bases and 8 bases, with 10 bases remaining between them. CDR3 nucleotide sequence: TGTGCCAGCAGTTTCTCTCTCGGGGAAGCTTTCTTT. Translated, it gives CASSFSLGEAFF.

This clonotype was observed a few times. This chain joins TRBV12-3 or TRBV12-4 and TRBJ2-1; no firm D call. Deletions cut 2 bases from V and 9 bases from J, with 14 bases between. The CDR3 spans 14 residues. The CDR3 is CASSLIGSSSEQFF. In DNA, the CDR3 is TGTGCCAGCAGTTTAATAGGAAGTTCGAGTGAGCAGTTCTTC.

This sequence joins TRBV10-3 and TRBJ2-2; 9 bases align to TRBD2. The CDR3 consists of 14 residues. Germline V CDR1 and CDR2: ENHRY, SYGVKD. The junction had 1 base not matched to a gene; V was cut back by 4 bases and J by 4 bases. This chain's CDR3 is CAISGGGGTGELFF. In DNA, the CDR3 is TGTGCCATCAGTGGCGGGGGGGGCACCGGGGAGCTGTTTTTT.

This clonotype was detected only a few times. The chain recombines TRBV6-5 with TRBJ2-6; tentatively, D is TRBD1 or TRBD2 (5 bases each). This CDR3 contains 17 residues. V lost 2 bases to trimming and J lost 2 bases, with 13 bases between them. Germline V CDR1 and CDR2: MNHEY, SVGAGI. CDR3 protein: CASSYESRGPGANVLTF. Written as DNA, the CDR3 is TGTGCCAGCAGTTACGAATCTCGGGGACCTGGGGCCAACGTCCTGACTTTC.

The rearrangement joins TRBV2 to TRBJ2-7; 11 bases align to TRBD2. The V gene end was trimmed by 6 bases and the J gene end by 2 bases; junction bases not matched to a gene: 3. The CDR3 runs 14 residues. Germline V CDR1 and CDR2: SNHLY, FYNNEI. CDR3 in amino acids: CASSATSGAYEQYV. In DNA form, the CDR3 reads TGTGCCAGCAGCGCGACTAGCGGGGCCTACGAGCAGTACGTC.